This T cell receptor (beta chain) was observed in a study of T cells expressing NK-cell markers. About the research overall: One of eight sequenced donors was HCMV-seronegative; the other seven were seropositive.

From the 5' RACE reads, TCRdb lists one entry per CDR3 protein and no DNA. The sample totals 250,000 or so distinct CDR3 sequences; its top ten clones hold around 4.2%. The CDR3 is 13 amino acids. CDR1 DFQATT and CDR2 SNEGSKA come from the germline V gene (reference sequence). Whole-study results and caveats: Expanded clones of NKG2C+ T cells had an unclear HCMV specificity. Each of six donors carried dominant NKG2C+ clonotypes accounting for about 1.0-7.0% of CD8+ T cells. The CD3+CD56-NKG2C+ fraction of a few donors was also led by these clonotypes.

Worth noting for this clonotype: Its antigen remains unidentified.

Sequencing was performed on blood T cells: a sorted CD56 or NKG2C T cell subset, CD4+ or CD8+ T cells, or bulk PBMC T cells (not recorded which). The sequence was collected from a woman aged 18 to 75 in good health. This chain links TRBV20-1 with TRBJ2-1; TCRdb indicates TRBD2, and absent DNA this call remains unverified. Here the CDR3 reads CSAGLAGDDEQFF.